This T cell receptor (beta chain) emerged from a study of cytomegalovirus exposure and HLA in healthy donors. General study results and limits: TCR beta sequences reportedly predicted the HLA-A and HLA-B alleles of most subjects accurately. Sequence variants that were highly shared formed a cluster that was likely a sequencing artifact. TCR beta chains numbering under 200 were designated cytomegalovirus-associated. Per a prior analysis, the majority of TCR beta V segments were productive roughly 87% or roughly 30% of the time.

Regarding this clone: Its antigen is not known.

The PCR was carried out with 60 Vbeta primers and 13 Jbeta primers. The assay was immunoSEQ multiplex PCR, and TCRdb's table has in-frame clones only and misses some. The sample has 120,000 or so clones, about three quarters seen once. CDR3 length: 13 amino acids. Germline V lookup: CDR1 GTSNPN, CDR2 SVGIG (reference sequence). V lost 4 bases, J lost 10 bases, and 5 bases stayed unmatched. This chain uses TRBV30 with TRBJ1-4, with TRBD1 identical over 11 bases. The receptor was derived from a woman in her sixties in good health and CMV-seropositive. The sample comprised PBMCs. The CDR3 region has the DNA TGTGCCTGGAAGGGACAGGGGGTATCAAAACTGTTTTTT. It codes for CAWKGQGVSKLFF.